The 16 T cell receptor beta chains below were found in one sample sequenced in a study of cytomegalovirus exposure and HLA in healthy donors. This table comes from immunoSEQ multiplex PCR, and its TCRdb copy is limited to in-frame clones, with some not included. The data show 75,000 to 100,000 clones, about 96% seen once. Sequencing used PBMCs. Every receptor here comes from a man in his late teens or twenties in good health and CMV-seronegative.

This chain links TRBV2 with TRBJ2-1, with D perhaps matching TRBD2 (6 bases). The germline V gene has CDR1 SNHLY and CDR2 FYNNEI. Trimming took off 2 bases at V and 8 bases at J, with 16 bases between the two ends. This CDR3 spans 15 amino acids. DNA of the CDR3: TGTGCCAGCAGTGAAAGTACACCGGGAGCGGATGAGCAGTTCTTC. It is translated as CASSESTPGADEQFF.

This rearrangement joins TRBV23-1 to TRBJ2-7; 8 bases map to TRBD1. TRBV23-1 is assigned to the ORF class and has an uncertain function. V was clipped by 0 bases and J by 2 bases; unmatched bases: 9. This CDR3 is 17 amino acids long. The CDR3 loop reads CASSQSRTGNAAYEQYF. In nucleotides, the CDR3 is TGCGCCAGCAGTCAATCGAGGACAGGGAACGCGGCCTACGAGCAGTACTTC.

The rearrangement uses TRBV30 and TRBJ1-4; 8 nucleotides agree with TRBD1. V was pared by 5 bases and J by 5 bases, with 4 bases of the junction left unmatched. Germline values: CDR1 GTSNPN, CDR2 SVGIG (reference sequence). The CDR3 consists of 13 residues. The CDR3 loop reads CAWANRGNEKLFF. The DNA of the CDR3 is TGTGCCTGGGCGAACAGGGGGAATGAAAAACTGTTTTTT.

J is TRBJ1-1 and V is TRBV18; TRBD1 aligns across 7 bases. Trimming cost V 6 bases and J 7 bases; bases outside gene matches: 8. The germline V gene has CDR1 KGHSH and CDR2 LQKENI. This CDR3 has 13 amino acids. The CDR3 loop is CASSQGQTNEAFF. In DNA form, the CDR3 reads TGTGCCAGCTCCCAGGGACAGACGAATGAAGCTTTCTTT.

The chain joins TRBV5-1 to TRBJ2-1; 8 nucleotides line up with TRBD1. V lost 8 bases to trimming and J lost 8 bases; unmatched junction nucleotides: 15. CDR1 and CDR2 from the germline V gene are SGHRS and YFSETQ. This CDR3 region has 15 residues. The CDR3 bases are TGCGCCAGTACGGTTGGGACAGGTTTACAAGATGAGCAGTTCTTC. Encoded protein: CASTVGTGLQDEQFF.

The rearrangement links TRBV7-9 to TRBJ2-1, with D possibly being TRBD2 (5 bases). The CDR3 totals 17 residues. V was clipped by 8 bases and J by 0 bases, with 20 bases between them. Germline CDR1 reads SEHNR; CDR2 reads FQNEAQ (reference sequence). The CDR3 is CASLWRTPKSSYNEQFF. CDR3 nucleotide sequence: TGTGCCAGCCTCTGGAGGACGCCCAAAAGCTCCTACAATGAGCAGTTCTTC.

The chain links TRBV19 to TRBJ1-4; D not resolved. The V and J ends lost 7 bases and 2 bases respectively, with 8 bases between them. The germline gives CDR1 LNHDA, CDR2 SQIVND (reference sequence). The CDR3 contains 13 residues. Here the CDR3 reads CASNRWTNEKLFF. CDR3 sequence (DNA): TGTGCCAGTAACCGGTGGACTAATGAAAAACTGTTTTTT. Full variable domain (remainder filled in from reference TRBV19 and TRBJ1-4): DGGITQSPKYLFRKEGQNVTLSCEQNLNHDAMYWYRQDPGQGLRLIYYSQIVNDFQKGDIAEGYSVSREKKESFPLTVTSAQKNPTAFYLCASNRWTNEKLFFGSGTQLSVL.

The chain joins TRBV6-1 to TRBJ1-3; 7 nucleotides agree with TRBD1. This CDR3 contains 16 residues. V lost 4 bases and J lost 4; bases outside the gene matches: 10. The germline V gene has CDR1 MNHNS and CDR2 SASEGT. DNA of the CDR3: TGTGCCAGCAGTGGAGGCCCCAGGGGGTGGGGAAACACCATATATTTT. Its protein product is CASSGGPRGWGNTIYF.

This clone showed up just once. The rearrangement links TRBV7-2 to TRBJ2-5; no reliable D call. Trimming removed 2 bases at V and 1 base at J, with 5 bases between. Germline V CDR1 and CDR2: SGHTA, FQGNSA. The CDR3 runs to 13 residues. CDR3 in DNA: TGTGCCAGCAGCTTACGTGTCCAAGAGACCCAGTACTTC. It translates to CASSLRVQETQYF.

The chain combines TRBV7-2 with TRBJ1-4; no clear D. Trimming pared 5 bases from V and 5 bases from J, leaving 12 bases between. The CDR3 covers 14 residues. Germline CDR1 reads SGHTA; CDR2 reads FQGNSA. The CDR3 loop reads CASSLSQINEKLFF. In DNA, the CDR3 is TGTGCCAGCAGCCTTAGCCAGATCAATGAAAAACTGTTTTTT.

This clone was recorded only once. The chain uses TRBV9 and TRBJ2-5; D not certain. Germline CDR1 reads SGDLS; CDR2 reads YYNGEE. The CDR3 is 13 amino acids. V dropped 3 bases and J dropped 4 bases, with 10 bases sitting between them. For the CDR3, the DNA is TGTGCCAGCAGCGCCAGCCCGGGAGAGACCCAGTACTTC. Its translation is CASSASPGETQYF.

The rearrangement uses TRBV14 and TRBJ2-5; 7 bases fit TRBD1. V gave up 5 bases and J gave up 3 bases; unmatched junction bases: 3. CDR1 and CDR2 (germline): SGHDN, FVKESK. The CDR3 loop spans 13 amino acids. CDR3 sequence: CASSDRVKETQYF. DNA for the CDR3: TGTGCCAGCAGCGACAGGGTAAAAGAGACCCAGTACTTC.

CDR3 amino acids: CASREGYGYTF. The CDR3 region has the DNA TGCGCCAGCAGGGAGGGGTATGGCTACACCTTC. The chain recombines TRBV4-1 with TRBJ1-2; perhaps TRBD1 as D (5 bases). Trimming took off 6 bases at V and 5 bases at J, with 7 bases between the two ends. Germline V gene sequence: CDR1 MGHRA, CDR2 YSYEKL. This CDR3 is 11 amino acids long.

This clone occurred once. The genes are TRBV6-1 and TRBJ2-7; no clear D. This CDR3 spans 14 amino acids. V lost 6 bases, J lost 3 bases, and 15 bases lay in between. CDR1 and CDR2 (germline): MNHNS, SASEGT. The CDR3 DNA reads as TGTGCCAGCAGCGATCCGACTGAGTTCTACGAGCAGTACGTC. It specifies CASSDPTEFYEQYV.

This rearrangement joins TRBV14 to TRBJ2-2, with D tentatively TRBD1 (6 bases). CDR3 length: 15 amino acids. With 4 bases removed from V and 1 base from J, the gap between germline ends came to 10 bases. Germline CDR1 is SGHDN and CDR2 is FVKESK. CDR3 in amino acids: CASSPGVRNTGELFF. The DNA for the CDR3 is TGTGCCAGCAGCCCAGGGGTCCGGAACACCGGGGAGCTGTTTTTT.

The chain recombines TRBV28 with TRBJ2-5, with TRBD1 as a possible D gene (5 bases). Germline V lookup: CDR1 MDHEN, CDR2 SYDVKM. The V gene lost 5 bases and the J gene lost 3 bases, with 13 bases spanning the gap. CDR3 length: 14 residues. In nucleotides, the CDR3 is TGTGCCAGCAGTCAATCCAAGACAGAAGAGACCCAGTACTTC. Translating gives CASSQSKTEETQYF. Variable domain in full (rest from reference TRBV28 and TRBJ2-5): DVKVTQSSRYLVKRTGEKVFLECVQDMDHENMFWYRQDPGLGLRLIYFSYDVKMKEKGDIPEGYSVSREKKERFSLILESASTNQTSMYLCASSQSKTEETQYFGPGTRLLVL.